This entry lists 13 T cell receptor beta chains sequenced from one sample in a study of shared clonotypes between healthy human individuals (TCRdb year 2020). The protocol used for the library was the immunoSEQ multiplex PCR assay. In its TCRdb copy, this immuneACCESS table keeps in-frame sequences only and misses some clones. Where compared with another copy, unresolved V genes explain less than half of these, and the others have no known cause. The sample table lists fewer than 2.5 million clones, 93% of them with a count of one. 0.35% to 0.45% of the sample goes to the ten largest clones. Sequenced input: naive CD4+ T cells from PBMCs. The intended sense of this specimen's cell subset or site label: CD45RA+ positively selected. Receptors were obtained from a man younger than 30 in good health. Some clones in this sample may be carry-over from other donors' samples.

This clone has just one count. The sample contains more than one DNA sequence encoding this CDR3. The CDR3 DNA reads as TGCGCCAGCAGCTTATACAATGAGCAGTTCTTC. It specifies CASSLYNEQFF. This chain connects TRBV4-1 to TRBJ2-1, with D hard to call. With 5 bases removed from V and 4 bases from J, the gap between germline ends came to 3 bases. This CDR3 is 11 amino acids long. Germline CDR1 and CDR2: MGHRA and YSYEKL.

The V call is TRBV14, the J call TRBJ1-1; 8 bases match TRBD1. The germline CDR1 and CDR2 sequences are SGHDN and FVKESK. The J segment lost 5 bases and the V segment lost 8 bases, leaving 16 bases of the junction unmatched. The CDR3 loop spans 16 amino acids. The CDR3 nucleotides read TGTGCCAGCCTCCCGGGGGCAGGGGGCGTAAAAACTGAAGCTTTCTTT. Protein sequence: CASLPGAGGVKTEAFF.

This sequence joins TRBV2 and TRBJ1-3; the D gene is possibly TRBD1 (6 bases). Germline V gene data show CDR1 as SNHLY and CDR2 as FYNNEI. Trimming pared 4 bases from V and 0 bases from J, leaving 13 bases between. The CDR3 has 16 residues. CDR3 in amino acids: CASSGQGISSGNTIYF. The CDR3, as DNA: TGTGCCAGCAGTGGTCAGGGGATAAGCTCTGGAAACACCATATATTTT.

This chain links TRBV6-1 with TRBJ2-7; no reliable D call. Germline loops: CDR1 MNHNS, CDR2 SASEGT. The CDR3 totals 14 residues. Trimming pared 3 bases from V and 3 bases from J, leaving 12 bases between. The CDR3 here is CASSDGRFVYEQYF. CDR3 DNA sequence: TGTGCCAGCAGTGATGGTCGGTTCGTCTACGAGCAGTACTTC.

This rearrangement joins TRBV5-1 to TRBJ2-5, with TRBD1 matching over 8 bases. CDR3 size: 14 residues. Looked up from germline, CDR1 is SGHRS and CDR2 is YFSETQ. Germline trimming cut 7 bases from V and 2 bases from J; bases unmatched to any gene: 7. In nucleotides, the CDR3 is TGCGCCAGCTCGTACACAGGGGGACAAGAGACCCAGTACTTC. Translating gives CASSYTGGQETQYF.

This clone came up a few times. V usage is TRBV2 and J usage is TRBJ1-1, with a weak D call TRBD1 (5 bases). Germline V lookup: CDR1 SNHLY, CDR2 FYNNEI. The CDR3 covers 13 residues. Trimming pared 7 bases from V and 4 bases from J, leaving 13 bases between. Written as DNA, the CDR3 is TGTGCCAGCACCGGTGGGGGGGGCACTGAAGCTTTCTTT. It codes for CASTGGGGTEAFF.

The chain recombines TRBV10-1 with TRBJ1-6; D gene uncertain. CDR1 is WNHNN, CDR2 SYGVQD, per germline (reference sequence). V dropped 0 bases and J dropped 9 bases, with 6 bases sitting between them. The CDR3 covers 13 residues. The CDR3 DNA reads as TGCGCCAGCAGTGAGTCCGGGGTTTCACCCCTCCACTTT. Its protein product is CASSESGVSPLHF.

The chain carries TRBV7-2 and TRBJ1-1; weak D call: TRBD1 (6 bases). The CDR3 spans 16 residues. V was trimmed by 2 bases and J by 4 bases, leaving 17 bases between them. CDR1 and CDR2 (germline): SGHTA, FQGNSA. CDR3 sequence: CASSLFGGAVTTEAFF. In nucleotides, the CDR3 is TGTGCCAGCAGCTTATTCGGGGGCGCGGTGACCACTGAAGCTTTCTTT. Using reference TRBV7-2 and TRBJ1-1 for the parts outside the CDR3, the full variable domain is GAGVSQSPSNKVTEKGKDVELRCDPISGHTALYWYRQSLGQGLEFLIYFQGNSAPDKSGLPSDRFSAERTGGSVSTLTIQRTQQEDSAVYLCASSLFGGAVTTEAFFGQGTRLTVV.

This sequence joins TRBV7-3 and TRBJ2-1; either TRBD1 or TRBD2 may supply D (5 bases each). CDR3 length: 13 residues. Germline V lookup: CDR1 SGHTA, CDR2 FQGTGA. Trimming took off 5 bases at V and 10 bases at J, with 15 bases between the two ends. CDR3 bases: TGTGCCAGCAGCCCTATCCAGGGAGTGGAGCAGTTCTTC. It codes for CASSPIQGVEQFF.

The rearrangement uses TRBV6-1 and TRBJ2-3; no reliable D call. Germline CDR1 and CDR2: MNHNS and SASEGT. The CDR3 consists of 14 residues. V shed 3 bases and J shed 4 bases, with 11 bases lying between them. This chain's CDR3 is CASSDGRGADTQYF. The DNA of the CDR3 is TGTGCCAGCAGTGACGGGCGTGGCGCAGATACGCAGTATTTT.

J is TRBJ2-3 and V is TRBV5-4, with D maybe TRBD2 (5 bases). CDR1 is SGHNT and CDR2 is YYREEE in the germline V gene (reference sequence). The CDR3 totals 16 residues. Trimming took off 3 bases at V and 1 base at J, with 15 bases between the two ends. Written as DNA, the CDR3 is TGTGCCAGCAGCTCCTCAGGACTCCCTGGCACAGATACGCAGTATTTT. Amino acids: CASSSSGLPGTDTQYF.

V gene TRBV28 combines with J gene TRBJ2-7; TRBD1 agrees at 8 bases. The CDR3 loop spans 14 amino acids. Trimming removed 6 bases from V and 2 bases from J; junction bases left unmatched: 6. Germline CDR1 and CDR2: MDHEN and SYDVKM. CDR3 amino acids: CASRDDRGPYEQYF. DNA of the CDR3: TGTGCCAGCAGAGATGACAGGGGACCCTACGAGCAGTACTTC.

The chain employs TRBV2 and TRBJ1-2; 8 nucleotides align to TRBD1. Germline lookup yields CDR1 SNHLY and CDR2 FYNNEI. V was clipped by 6 bases and J by 5 bases; unmatched bases: 8. The CDR3 runs 14 residues. The CDR3 is CASSQQGERYGYTF. The CDR3 DNA reads as TGTGCCAGCAGCCAACAGGGGGAAAGGTATGGCTACACCTTC.